A selection of T cell receptor beta chains follows, all from one sample in a study of cytomegalovirus exposure and HLA in healthy donors. Profiling relied on immunoSEQ multiplex PCR, and the TCRdb table lists in-frame clones only, not all of them. The table includes about 92,000 clones, more than 60% detected once. Sequencing was performed on PBMCs. These TCRs come from a man aged 45-65 years in good health and CMV-seropositive. Each CDR3 is given with its conserved first and last residue. The order of the fields is J gene, clone size, V gene, D gene, CDR3 DNA, CDR3 protein. A D gene is named only where the DNA matches it firmly. For some rows the clone size is stated as once, few or many, or as a class when expanded; others skip it.

>TRBJ1-1|NA|TRBV7-8|NA
TGTGCCAGCAGCTTAGCAGGAGGGGTAGCTTTCTTT
CASSLAGGVAFF
>TRBJ2-2|NA|TRBV7-8|TRBD1
TGTGCCAGCAGCTTCCGCGGCGACAGGGAGACCGGGGAGCTGTTTTTT
CASSFRGDRETGELFF
>TRBJ2-1|NA|TRBV11-1|TRBD2
TGTGCCAGCAGCGCGGGACTAGCGGGGTGGAATGAGCAGTTCTTC
CASSAGLAGWNEQFF
>TRBJ1-5|once|TRBV5-6|NA
TGTGCCAGCAGCTTACAGGGTCAGCCCCAGCATTTT
CASSLQGQPQHF
>TRBJ1-5|NA|TRBV27|NA
TGTGCCAGCAGTACAACAGGGTGGAATAGCAATCAGCCCCAGCATTTT
CASSTTGWNSNQPQHF
>TRBJ2-7|few|TRBV7-2|TRBD2
TGTGCCAGCAGCCCCAGCGGGGGACCGTACGAGCAGTACTTC
CASSPSGGPYEQYF
>TRBJ1-6|NA|TRBV27|TRBD1
TGTGCCAGTAGAGGACAGGGTGATTCACCCCTCCACTTT
CASRGQGDSPLHF
>TRBJ2-7|NA|TRBV5-1|NA
TGCGCCAGCAGCCCTCGCGGGACAGATTCCTACGAGCAGTACTTC
CASSPRGTDSYEQYF
>TRBJ2-5|few|TRBV6-1|NA
TGTGCCAGCAGTACTAGCCGGGAGACCCAGTACTTC
CASSTSRETQYF
>TRBJ2-3|NA|TRBV7-9|TRBD2
TGTGCCAGCAAATCGGGGGGAACTAGCACAGATACGCAGTATTTT
CASKSGGTSTDTQYF
>TRBJ1-1|NA|TRBV5-6|NA
TGTGCCAGCAGCTTTGGTACAGGGAGTGAAGCTTTCTTT
CASSFGTGSEAFF
>TRBJ1-6|NA|TRBV7-2|TRBD1
TGTGCCAGCAGCAAGGGGACAGGGGGCTATCCACCCCTCCACTTT
CASSKGTGGYPPLHF
>TRBJ2-7|NA|TRBV4-3|TRBD1
TGCGCCAGCAGCCAAGGACGGACAGGGGTCTACGAGCAGTACTTC
CASSQGRTGVYEQYF
>TRBJ1-2|NA|TRBV6-1|NA
TGTGCCAGCAGCCTCTACAGGGACGTTAACTATGGCTACACCTTC
CASSLYRDVNYGYTF
>TRBJ2-1|NA|TRBV5-1|TRBD1
TGCGCCAGCAGCTCAGGACAGGGCCTCTCCTACAATGAGCAGTTCTTC
CASSSGQGLSYNEQFF
>TRBJ1-1|NA|TRBV19|NA
TGTGCCAGCCAGGACGGACAGTCGAACACTGAAGCTTTCTTT
CASQDGQSNTEAFF
>TRBJ2-3|once|TRBV29-1|NA
TGCAGCGTCGGGACTTACACAGATACGCAGTATTTT
CSVGTYTDTQYF
>TRBJ2-3|NA|TRBV9|TRBD2
TGTGCCAGCAGCTCCGGGACTAGCGGGGGGGCCCTTGTGCAGTATTTT
CASSSGTSGGALVQYF
>TRBJ1-3|few|TRBV5-1|NA
TGCGCCAGCAGCTTGGGGTCGAGCCACTCTGGAAACACCATATATTTT
CASSLGSSHSGNTIYF
>TRBJ2-5|NA|TRBV6-6|TRBD2
TGTGCCAGCAGTCCTCTAAGCGGGGGGGCCCAGAAGACCCAGTACTTC
CASSPLSGGAQKTQYF
>TRBJ1-4|few|TRBV7-9|TRBD1
TGTGCCAGCAGCTTTTCAGGGGGTGAGGAAAAACTGTTTTTT
CASSFSGGEEKLFF
>TRBJ1-2|few|TRBV5-6|NA
TGTGCCAGCAGCCCTCAGGGTGTTGGGGGCTACACCTTC
CASSPQGVGGYTF
>TRBJ2-5|NA|TRBV5-1|NA
TGCGCCAGCAGCTTGGCCAGGCAGGGGGGAGAGACCCAGTACTTC
CASSLARQGGETQYF
>TRBJ2-7|NA|TRBV5-1|NA
TGCGCCAGCAGCTTTACAGGTGGCGAGCAGTACTTC
CASSFTGGEQYF
>TRBJ1-3|NA|TRBV9|NA
TGTGCCAGCAGCGCGCCCGACAGTTCAAACACCATATATTTT
CASSAPDSSNTIYF
>TRBJ2-7|NA|TRBV10-3|NA
TGTGCCATCAGAGGGGCCCCCTACGAGCAGTACTTC
CAIRGAPYEQYF
>TRBJ2-1|NA|TRBV21-1|NA
TGTGCCAGCAGAGGACTAGCGGGGTTAGACAATGAGCAGTTCTTC
CASRGLAGLDNEQFF
>TRBJ2-3|few|TRBV25-1|NA
TGTGCCAGCAGTGACGGAATACAGGGAGATACGCAGTATTTT
CASSDGIQGDTQYF
>TRBJ1-6|NA|TRBV9|TRBD1
TGTGCCAGCAGCCCCTTTGGGGACAGCTCCTATAATTCACCCCTCCACTTT
CASSPFGDSSYNSPLHF
>TRBJ2-4|NA|TRBV5-1|TRBD2
TGCGCCAGCAGCGGGGGGACTAGCGGGGGGATAAACATTCAGTACTTC
CASSGGTSGGINIQYF
>TRBJ1-5|NA|TRBV2|NA
TGTGCCAGCAAAGAGAATAGCAATCAGCCCCAGCATTTT
CASKENSNQPQHF
>TRBJ1-1|NA|TRBV27|NA
TGTGGGAGGGGGGGGGAGGCTTTCTTT
CGRGGEAFF
>TRBJ1-4|NA|TRBV5-8|NA
TGTGCCAGCAGGGACAGCCGAAGGACTAATGAAAAACTGTTTTTT
CASRDSRRTNEKLFF
>TRBJ1-4|NA|TRBV30|NA
TGTGCCTTCCAGGGTCTTTGGTCTAATGAAAAACTGTTTTTT
CAFQGLWSNEKLFF
>TRBJ1-5|NA|TRBV2|NA
TGTGCCAGCATGTACAGTCTTAACAATCAGCCCCAGCATTTT
CASMYSLNNQPQHF
>TRBJ1-1|NA|TRBV6-1|NA
TGTGCCAGCAGTGAAGTCGTGTCCACAGGGCCTCTCAACACTGAAGCTTTCTTT
CASSEVVSTGPLNTEAFF
>TRBJ2-3|NA|TRBV7-3|NA
TGTGCCAGCAGCCCTCTAAGCGGGAGCACAGATACGCAGTATTTT
CASSPLSGSTDTQYF
>TRBJ2-3|NA|TRBV6-5|NA
TGTGCCAGCAGAACCCCAGGGGGGTCAGATACGCAGTATTTT
CASRTPGGSDTQYF
>TRBJ1-3|NA|TRBV9|TRBD1
TGTGCCAGCAGCGGAGGGGGCACAGCAAACTCTGGAAACACCATATATTTT
CASSGGGTANSGNTIYF
>TRBJ2-7|NA|TRBV6-1|NA
TGTGCCATCCTAGGCTCCAACTCCTACGAGCAGTACTTC
CAILGSNSYEQYF
>TRBJ2-7|NA|TRBV5-1|NA
TGCGCCAGCAGCTTTGAGAGCTCCTACGAGCAGTACTTC
CASSFESSYEQYF
>TRBJ2-5|few|TRBV30|TRBD2
TGTGCCTGGATGCTAGCGGGGGGGTTAGAGACCCAGTACTTC
CAWMLAGGLETQYF
>TRBJ2-3|NA|TRBV7-2|NA
TGTGCCAGCAGCAGGGGGCTCGGGGGGGGAACCTATACGCAGTATTTT
CASSRGLGGGTYTQYF
>TRBJ2-7|NA|TRBV5-4|TRBD2
TGTGCCAGCAGCCCTATTTCTAGCGGGGAATACGAGCAGTACTTC
CASSPISSGEYEQYF
>TRBJ1-2|NA|TRBV30|NA
TGTGCCTGGAGTGTTTGGGGGGTCGGCAACTATGGCTACACCTTC
CAWSVWGVGNYGYTF
>TRBJ2-7|NA|TRBV18|TRBD1
TGTGCCAGCTCACCTACCCCGGGACAGGGACGGTTTGGCTACGAGCAGTACTTC
CASSPTPGQGRFGYEQYF
>TRBJ1-6|NA|TRBV30|TRBD1
TGTGCCTGGAAGGGGGCTGGTAATTCACCCCTCCACTTT
CAWKGAGNSPLHF
>TRBJ1-1|NA|TRBV7-2|TRBD1
TGTGCCAGCAGCCTCGGACAGGTCCTGAACACTGAAGCTTTCTTT
CASSLGQVLNTEAFF
>TRBJ2-5|NA|TRBV18|TRBD2
TGTGCCAGCTCACCAGAGGGCAGACTAGCGACCCAGTACTTC
CASSPEGRLATQYF
>TRBJ1-2|NA|TRBV29-1|NA
TGCAGCGTTGACAATAACTATGGCTACCCCTTC
CSVDNNYGYPF
>TRBJ2-5|once|TRBV13|NA
TGTGCCAGCAGCTTACCTAGCATGTACCAAGAGACCCAGTACTTC
CASSLPSMYQETQYF
>TRBJ2-7|once|TRBV7-3|NA
TGTGCCAGCAGCTTCAGTCCAGGGTCGTACGAGCAGTACTTC
CASSFSPGSYEQYF
>TRBJ2-5|NA|TRBV4-3|NA
TGCGCCAGCAGCCAAGACCAGGGGGAGACCCAGTACTTC
CASSQDQGETQYF
>TRBJ2-5|NA|TRBV2|TRBD2
TGTGCCAGCAGGATAGAGCGGGGGGAGCGGGAGACCCAGTACTTC
CASRIERGERETQYF
>TRBJ2-2|NA|TRBV19|NA
TGTGCCAGTAGTATAGGAGTGAACACCGGGGAGCTGTTTTTT
CASSIGVNTGELFF
>TRBJ2-5|NA|TRBV7-2|TRBD2
TGTGCCAGCAGCTTAGATGTGGGCAGGGCGGGGGGGCAAGAGACCCAGTACTTC
CASSLDVGRAGGQETQYF
>TRBJ1-4|NA|TRBV7-9|NA
TGTGCCAGCAGCTTAGAAGGGGGGGGTGAAAAACTGTTTTTT
CASSLEGGGEKLFF
>TRBJ2-5|few|TRBV4-3|NA
TGCGCCAGCAGCCAACCCGGAGAGACCCAGTACTTC
CASSQPGETQYF
>TRBJ1-5|NA|TRBV9|NA
TGTGCCAGCAGCGAGGGGGGGGAAAACAATCAGCCCCAGCATTTT
CASSEGGENNQPQHF
>TRBJ1-2|once|TRBV12-5|NA
TGTGCTAGTGGTGGGGGCCGAGGGGACGCCTATGGCTACACCTTC
CASGGGRGDAYGYTF